This TCR beta chain was retrieved from a study of technical replicates of blood from a handful of donors. Germline loops: CDR1 SGHTA, CDR2 FQGNSA. V shed 5 bases and J 7 bases; nucleotides not matched to a gene: 10. This CDR3 comprises 14 residues. TCRdb's table, derived via immunoSEQ multiplex PCR, lists solely in-frame clones and lacks some. The table shows 70,000 to 85,000 clones, with around 97% occurring only once. The sequenced material came from T cells isolated from PBMCs. This rearrangement joins TRBV7-2 to TRBJ2-7; 8 bases are shared with TRBD1. The sequence derives from a human donor in good health. This CDR3 is CASSPGQGLREQYF. DNA of the CDR3: TGTGCCAGCAGCCCAGGACAGGGCTTGAGAGAGCAGTACTTC.